This TCR beta chain was recovered during a study of regulatory T cells in long-lasting Graves disease. This clonotype has a handful of counts. The time point was: persistent/refractory GD, antithyroid drugs over 5 years with positive TRAb. PBMC-derived RNA was used for the TCR library. Building the TCR beta libraries relied on iRepertoire HTBI primers, and CDR3 regions underwent Arm-PCR. Via MiXCR, TCRdb re-called the multiplex PCR reads, giving one row per CDR3 protein. The data show roughly 400,000 distinct CDR3 sequences, roughly 23% seen once. The CDR3 is made up of 13 amino acids. V lost 6 bases, J lost 6 bases, and 12 bases lay in between. Germline CDR1 reads MDHEN; CDR2 reads SYDVKM.

The chain links TRBV28 to TRBJ2-1; unclear D gene. Sequenced material: peripheral blood mononuclear cells (PBMCs), taken when the disease was refractory, from a patient treated with antithyroid drugs. This sequence was found in a female donor with Graves disease. The CDR3: CASSRIPFNEQFF. The CDR3, as DNA: TGTGCCAGCAGCAGGATACCTTTCAATGAGCAGTTCTTC.